This T cell receptor beta chain was observed in a study of CD8 T cells in ankylosing spondylitis (TCRdb year 2017). About the full investigation: To find TCR variants linked to disease, the study profiled T cell receptor beta repertoires in ankylosing spondylitis patients and healthy donors. In total, the full study cohort was made up of some 110 healthy donors and more than 20 ankylosing spondylitis patients. Peripheral blood was sampled, and synovial fluid was additionally collected from ankylosing spondylitis patients.

Synovial fluid samples and blood samples obtained from the same ankylosing spondylitis patients were matched. Sequencing took place on an Illumina HiSeq 2500. Quantitative 5'-RACE with molecular barcodes was used to prepare TCR beta libraries. As for the authors' bioinformatics: A new computational method, built on a probabilistic model of VDJ rearrangement, was used to identify disease-linked TCR variants. Through fastp at Q25 and MiXCR, TCRdb rebuilt clones from the public reads, retaining in-frame beta chains. Rows with a matching CDR3 protein are joined into one entry that keeps the most common DNA and genes. For this entry, the V and J calls and clone size follow TCRdb and not the study's own pipeline. Present in this sample are approximately 140,000 distinct CDR3 sequences, around 43% of which were seen just once. The ten most abundant clones make up 12% to 15% of the sample. The cysteine opens and the phenylalanine closes a CDR3 of 15 amino acids. Just the 45-base CDR3 DNA is kept, in frame starting at base 1. As encoded in the germline V gene, CDR1 is MNHNS while CDR2 is SASEGT. Trimming takes 10 bases from V and 0 bases from J, and the germline ends sit 19 bases apart.

With regard to this clonotype: Its target antigen remains unknown. Base quality data are lacking; no much larger clone is found one base away.

Study-wide conclusions, independent of this receptor: Significant enrichment of the disease-linked clones was reported in matched synovial fluid samples from ankylosing spondylitis patients. A TCR beta motif of 8 or 9 highly homologous amino acid variants appeared characteristic of blood from ankylosing spondylitis patients. A CD8+ phenotype was shown by the disease-linked clones, which were found at relatively low frequencies in peripheral blood. Some TCR beta motif variants had previously been reported in synovial fluid and blood of reactive arthritis patients, which suggested common disease-initiation mechanisms.

The rearranged segments are TRBV6-1 and TRBJ2-7; no D gene can be assigned with confidence. Sequences were obtained from synovial fluid, either unsorted or a sorted T cell fraction (not recorded which). This TCR derives from a male donor with ankylosing spondylitis. The CDR3 protein is CATAFGKGSSYEQYF. The DNA sequence follows: TGTGCCACTGCATTTGGGAAGGGCAGCTCCTACGAGCAGTACTTC.